This T cell receptor beta chain derives from a study of OX40 agonist ivuxolimab in advanced cancers. With regard to the full study: Ivuxolimab, which targeted the costimulatory receptor OX40 (CD134), was an agonistic, fully human IgG2 monoclonal antibody. Intravenous ivuxolimab was administered to patients every 2 weeks at six dose levels: 0.01, 0.1, 0.3, 1.5, 3 and 10 mg/kg. Of the approximately 50 dose-escalation patients, hepatocellular carcinoma was present in roughly 19, melanoma in some 15, renal cell carcinoma in 9 and head and neck cancer in 9. In the dose-escalation cohort, roughly 80% of patients were male, and the mean age was approximately 64 years, with a range of 23 to 79. Prior anti-PD-1, anti-PD-L1 or anti-CTLA-4 therapy was permitted, and less than 45% of dose-escalation patients had received checkpoint inhibitors. Three dose-escalation patients achieved partial responses, one with hepatocellular carcinoma and two with cutaneous melanoma. Peripheral TCRbeta sequencing aimed to test whether ivuxolimab altered TCR sequence diversity and caused clonal T-cell expansion. The paper describes the monotherapy dose-escalation part (N ≈ 49 patients) of the phase I trial of ivuxolimab.

The trial excluded patients who had a history of autoimmune disease or were on systemic immunosuppression. Peripheral blood for TCR sequencing was drawn from every dose cohort at baseline, at cycle 4 day 1 and at cycle 7 day 1. The samples were taken from a phase I, first-in-human, multicenter, open-label dose-escalation trial of ivuxolimab. Adults with locally advanced or metastatic melanoma, renal cell, hepatocellular, or head and neck squamous cell carcinoma were enrolled in the trial. Before TCR sequencing, CD4+ and CD8+ T cells were separately sorted from peripheral blood. What the authors observed across the whole study: The antigen specificity of the clonally expanded peripheral T cells was not determined. After ivuxolimab, CD8+ T cells had more expanded clones than CD4+ T cells on average. At doses of 0.1 to 3.0 mg/kg, clonal expansion of both CD4+ and CD8+ blood T cells was observed from baseline to week 6. Low levels of normalized T-cell clonal expansion were also seen in some patients who did not respond. In the 0.1-3.0 mg/kg groups, partial responders were among the patients with the lowest normalized peripheral clonal expansion, particularly in CD8+ T cells.

About this clone itself: Its binding antigen is unknown. Within one base of it there is no much larger clone, and no base qualities were kept.

Between the V and J ends, shortened by 5 bases and 3 bases respectively, the junction contains 7 bases. The CDR3 runs 12 residues from the cysteine to the phenylalanine. Only the CDR3 region is kept as DNA, spanning 36 bases read in frame from base 1. The germline V gene supplies CDR1 SQVTM and CDR2 ANQGSEA. Genomic DNA was isolated from the sorted cells so that the TCRbeta CDR3 region could be sequenced. The immunoSEQ Assay was used to sequence the TCRbeta CDR3 regions. In its TCRdb copy, this immuneACCESS table keeps in-frame sequences only and misses some clones. Where compared with another copy, unresolved V genes explain less than half of these, and the others have no known cause. The sample contains tens of thousands of clones, approximately 94% of them found a single time. Approximately 2.4% of the sample lies in the top ten.

The receptor chain draws on TRBV29-1 and TRBJ2-2, and TRBD1 may be the D gene, going by 5 matching bases. This sample comprised CD4+ or CD8+ T cells sorted from blood, obtained in a trial of the OX40 agonist ivuxolimab. The receptor comes from an adult with an advanced solid tumor such as melanoma, head and neck, liver or kidney cancer. The encoded CDR3 is CSVTGYTGELFF. The nucleotide sequence reads as follows: TGCAGCGTTACAGGCTACACCGGGGAGCTGTTTTTT.